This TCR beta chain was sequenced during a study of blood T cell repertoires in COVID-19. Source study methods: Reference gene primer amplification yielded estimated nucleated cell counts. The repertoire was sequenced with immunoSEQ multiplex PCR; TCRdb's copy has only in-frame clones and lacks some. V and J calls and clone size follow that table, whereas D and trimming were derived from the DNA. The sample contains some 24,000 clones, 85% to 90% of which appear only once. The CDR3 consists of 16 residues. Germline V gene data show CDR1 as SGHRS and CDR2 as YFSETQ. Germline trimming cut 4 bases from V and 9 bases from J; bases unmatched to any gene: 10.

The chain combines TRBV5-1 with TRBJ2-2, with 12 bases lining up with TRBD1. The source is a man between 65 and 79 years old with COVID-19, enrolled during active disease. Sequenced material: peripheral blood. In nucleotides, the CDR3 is TGCGCCAGCAGCACCCCGGGACAGGGGGCGCGAAGGGAGCTGTTTTTT. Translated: CASSTPGQGARRELFF. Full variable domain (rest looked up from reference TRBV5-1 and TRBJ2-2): KAGVTQTPRYLIKTRGQQVTLSCSPISGHRSVSWYQQTPGQGLQFLFEYFSETQRNKGNFPGRFSGRQFSNSRSEMNVSTLELGDSALYLCASSTPGQGARRELFFGEGSRLTVL.